Presented here are 24 T cell receptor beta chains from one specimen sequenced in a study of blood T cell repertoires in COVID-19 (dated by TCRdb to the early 2020s). Libraries were constructed by the immunoSEQ multiplex PCR assay. Entries here come from immuneACCESS through TCRdb and include only in-frame sequences with V and J called. Some clones fail to appear in such tables; in the studies checked, an unresolved V gene covers under half of the shortfall, and the cause of the remainder is unknown. The sample table shows about 220,000 clones, and approximately 81% are seen once. Just under 20% of the sample rests with the top ten. Sequenced material: peripheral blood. The receptors originated from a man between 25 and 39 years old with active or convalescent COVID-19.

This clone was counted many times. This chain connects TRBV6-4 to TRBJ2-3; maybe TRBD1 (6 bases). Trimming stripped 2 bases from V and 1 base from J, with 7 bases between. Germline-derived CDR1 and CDR2 are MRHNA and SNTAGT. The length of the CDR3 is 14 residues. Here the CDR3 reads CASSDAGGTDTQYF. For the CDR3, the DNA is TGTGCCAGCAGTGACGCAGGGGGCACAGATACGCAGTATTTT.

This chain links TRBV10-3 with TRBJ1-3, with D possibly TRBD1 on 6 matching bases. The CDR3 extends over 15 amino acids. The V and J ends lost 8 bases and 0 bases respectively, with 14 bases between them. Germline values: CDR1 ENHRY, CDR2 SYGVKD. The CDR3 DNA follows: TGTGCCATCGGGACATCCACTCTCTCTGGAAACACCATATATTTT. Its translation: CAIGTSTLSGNTIYF.

This chain's CDR3 is CASSPGHSYNTEAFF. CDR3 DNA: TGCGCCAGCAGCCCCGGACATTCGTACAACACTGAAGCTTTCTTT. The chain joins TRBV5-1 to TRBJ1-1, with D possibly being TRBD1 (5 bases). CDR1 and CDR2 (germline): SGHRS, YFSETQ. V lost 4 bases and J 2 bases, leaving 15 bases between the germline ends. This CDR3 comprises 15 residues.

This clone was detected only once. This chain joins TRBV5-8 and TRBJ1-3; D is undetermined. Germline-derived CDR1 and CDR2 are SGHTS and YDEGEE. The CDR3 loop spans 15 amino acids. Trimming removed 4 bases at V and 1 base at J, with 12 bases between. CDR3 sequence reads: CASSPRRKSGNTIYF. CDR3 sequence (DNA): TGTGCCAGCAGCCCCCGGAGGAAGTCTGGAAACACCATATATTTT.

This rearrangement joins TRBV7-9 to TRBJ2-1; D is uncertain. The CDR3 loop spans 12 amino acids. Germline CDR1 and CDR2: SEHNR and FQNEAQ (reference sequence). Trimming removed 3 bases from V and 9 bases from J, with 9 bases in between. The CDR3 spells CASSFEWSEQFF. CDR3 nucleotide sequence: TGTGCCAGCAGCTTCGAGTGGTCTGAGCAGTTCTTC.

The chain uses TRBV5-4 and TRBJ2-5; TRBD1 matches at 7 bases. Germline V gene lookup returns CDR1 SGHNT and CDR2 YYREEE (reference sequence). The CDR3 length is 14 residues. V dropped 4 bases and J dropped 2; count of bases not matched to a gene: 5. DNA for the CDR3: TGTGCCAGCAGCCTAGGGACAGCTCAAGAGACCCAGTACTTC. It translates to CASSLGTAQETQYF.

The chain recombines TRBV15 with TRBJ1-1; possible D gene TRBD1, 6 bases. The germline gives CDR1 LNHNV, CDR2 YYDKDF (reference sequence). The CDR3 runs 13 residues. The ends were cut back, 2 bases at V and 4 bases at J, with 8 bases in the middle. The CDR3 sequence is CATSRLGGTEAFF. For the CDR3, the DNA is TGTGCCACCAGCAGACTAGGGGGCACTGAAGCTTTCTTT.

The chain employs TRBV30 and TRBJ2-7; D is undetermined. Germline V gene lookup returns CDR1 GTSNPN and CDR2 SVGIG (reference sequence). CDR3 length: 11 amino acids. V was shortened by 5 bases and J by 7 bases, with 12 bases between the two germline ends. CDR3 loop: CAWGPSFEQYF. The CDR3 DNA follows: TGTGCCTGGGGACCTTCGTTTGAGCAGTACTTC. The variable domain in full, with the rest retrieved from reference TRBV30 and TRBJ2-7, is SQTIHQWPATLVQPVGSPLSLECTVEGTSNPNLYWYRQAAGRGLQLLFYSVGIGQISSEVPQNLSASRPQDRQFILSSKKLLLSDSGFYLCAWGPSFEQYFGPGTRLTVT.

V usage is TRBV12-3 or TRBV12-4 and J usage is TRBJ2-4; maybe TRBD2 (5 bases). The ends were cut back, 2 bases at V and 8 bases at J, with 10 bases in the middle. The CDR3 has 13 amino acids. CDR3 bases: TGTGCCAGCAGTTTATCGGGGTTGGACATTCAGTACTTC. As protein: CASSLSGLDIQYF.

The chain recombines TRBV19 with TRBJ2-7, with 7 bases aligning to TRBD1. The CDR3 extends over 22 amino acids. V was pared by 5 bases and J by 2 bases, with 30 bases of the junction left unmatched. Per the germline V gene, CDR1 is LNHDA and CDR2 is SQIVND (reference sequence). CDR3: CASSFRQNRPGQNRDHPYEQYF. The CDR3, as DNA: TGTGCCAGTAGTTTTCGCCAAAATCGACCGGGACAGAACCGGGACCATCCCTACGAGCAGTACTTC.

The chain couples TRBV4-3 to TRBJ2-2; a weak D match, TRBD1 (6 bases). CDR3 length: 16 amino acids. Germline V gene sequence: CDR1 LGHNA, CDR2 YSLEER. The V end lost 4 bases, the J end lost 6 bases, and 18 bases lay between the germline ends. The CDR3 DNA reads as TGCGCCAGCAGCCCGATAATACAGGGTTGGCCCGGGGAGCTGTTTTTT. This translates into CASSPIIQGWPGELFF.

This clone was observed a few times. The chain is built from TRBV7-9 and TRBJ1-5; D might be TRBD1 (6 bases). The length of the CDR3 is 17 residues. V was trimmed by 5 bases and J by 3 bases, leaving 20 bases between them. Germline V gives CDR1 SEHNR, CDR2 FQNEAQ (reference sequence). CDR3 protein: CASSQGHRDGINQPQHF. The DNA of the CDR3 is TGTGCCAGCAGCCAGGGGCACCGGGACGGAATCAATCAGCCCCAGCATTTT.

The chain is built from TRBV9 and TRBJ2-1; TRBD2 matches at 7 bases. Germline CDR1 reads SGDLS; CDR2 reads YYNGEE. Losses at the gene ends were 7 bases for V and 4 bases for J; bases not matched to a gene: 17. CDR3 length equals 17 residues. CDR3 coding DNA: TGTGCCAGCGGACCTAGCGGACACCCATCGGGTTACAATGAGCAGTTCTTC. This gives the protein CASGPSGHPSGYNEQFF.

The J gene is TRBJ2-3, the V gene TRBV4-1, with a tentative D call TRBD2 (5 bases). Germline V gene data show CDR1 as MGHRA and CDR2 as YSYEKL. V was shortened by 3 bases and J by 5 bases, with 18 bases between the two germline ends. This CDR3 is 16 amino acids long. The CDR3 sequence is CASSQGSRQRGDTQYF. The CDR3 DNA sequence: TGCGCCAGCAGCCAGGGTTCCAGGCAACGGGGAGATACGCAGTATTTT.

The rearrangement uses TRBV18 and TRBJ2-1; TRBD2 agrees at 9 bases. Germline CDR1 reads KGHSH; CDR2 reads LQKENI. J gave up 4 bases and V 1 base, and 11 bases lay outside the gene matches. The CDR3 spans 18 residues. CDR3 DNA: TGTGCCAGCTCACCACGACTTGTAGCGGGGGCATCTTACAATGAGCAGTTCTTC. This codes for CASSPRLVAGASYNEQFF.

This chain joins TRBV19 and TRBJ2-3, with 8 bases aligning to TRBD2. Trimming cost V 8 bases and J 5 bases; bases outside gene matches: 9. This CDR3 comprises 14 residues. Germline-derived CDR1 and CDR2 are LNHDA and SQIVND (reference sequence). CDR3 residues: CASVNTLAGDTQYF. CDR3 sequence (DNA): TGTGCCAGTGTCAACACCCTAGCGGGAGATACGCAGTATTTT.

This clone was picked up one time. The chain couples TRBV5-8 to TRBJ1-3; 10 positions match TRBD1. The V segment lost 1 base and the J segment 2 bases; nucleotides outside the gene matches: 3. CDR1 and CDR2 from the germline V gene are SGHTS and YDEGEE. This CDR3 comprises 16 residues. The CDR3 DNA reads TGTGCCAGCAGCTTGTCCGGGACAGGGGCTGGAAACACCATATATTTT. Its translation is CASSLSGTGAGNTIYF.

V and J are TRBV6-2 or TRBV6-3 and TRBJ2-4; perhaps TRBD2 as D (6 bases). Deletions cut 5 bases from V and 7 bases from J, with 18 bases between. The CDR3 spans 15 residues. The germline gives CDR1 MNHEY, CDR2 SVGEGT. Here the CDR3 reads CASSPPLGGPNIQYF. The DNA for the CDR3 is TGTGCCAGCAGTCCCCCCTTGGGGGGACCCAACATTCAGTACTTC.

The gene calls are TRBV7-9 and TRBJ1-1; D remains unclear. This CDR3 has 13 amino acids. V gave up 1 base and J gave up 1 base, with 4 bases separating them. The germline gives CDR1 SEHNR, CDR2 FQNEAQ (reference sequence). The CDR3 coding sequence is TGTGCCAGCAGCTTAGATCAGAACACTGAAGCTTTCTTT. It translates to CASSLDQNTEAFF.

CDR3 sequence: CAIGGFSGANVLTF. The CDR3 DNA reads as TGTGCCATCGGGGGGTTCTCTGGGGCCAACGTCCTGACTTTC. The chain joins TRBV28 to TRBJ2-6, with 7 nucleotides matching TRBD2. Per the germline V gene, CDR1 is MDHEN and CDR2 is SYDVKM. V was pared by 10 bases and J by 0 bases, with 3 bases of the junction left unmatched. The CDR3 covers 14 residues.

The V call is TRBV7-2, the J call TRBJ2-3; possible D gene TRBD2, 5 bases. This CDR3 has 14 residues. The V end lost 0 bases, the J end lost 1 base, and 5 bases lay between the germline ends. CDR1 is SGHTA, CDR2 FQGNSA, per germline. The CDR3, as DNA: TGTGCCAGCAGCTTAGCGCGGGGCACAGATACGCAGTATTTT. Translating gives CASSLARGTDTQYF.

The chain couples TRBV29-1 to TRBJ2-7, with D possibly TRBD2 on 6 matching bases. The V gene lost 4 bases and the J gene lost 4 bases, with 14 bases spanning the gap. Germline V gives CDR1 SQVTM, CDR2 ANQGSEA. The CDR3 consists of 13 residues. Here the CDR3 reads CSVGLRGKYEQYF. In DNA form, the CDR3 reads TGCAGCGTTGGGTTGCGGGGAAAATACGAGCAGTACTTC.

The J gene is TRBJ2-5, the V gene TRBV19; possible D gene TRBD2, 6 bases. V gave up 0 bases and J gave up 7 bases, with 12 bases separating them. The CDR3 length is 14 residues. Per the germline V gene, CDR1 is LNHDA and CDR2 is SQIVND (reference sequence). CDR3 coding DNA: TGTGCCAGTAGTATAGAGGGGACTCGGCCGACCCAGTACTTC. Its protein product is CASSIEGTRPTQYF.

CDR3: CASSISGLELNEQFF. CDR3 nucleotide sequence: TGTGCCAGCTCAATCTCGGGACTAGAGCTCAATGAGCAGTTCTTC. This rearrangement joins TRBV18 to TRBJ2-1; 8 nucleotides align to TRBD2. Germline CDR1 and CDR2: KGHSH and LQKENI. The CDR3 consists of 15 residues. V shed 5 bases and J 6 bases; nucleotides not matched to a gene: 9. Full variable domain (rest looked up from reference TRBV18 and TRBJ2-1): NAGVMQNPRHLVRRRGQEARLRCSPMKGHSHVYWYRQLPEEGLKFMVYLQKENIIDESGMPKERFSAEFPKEGPSILRIQQVVRGDSAAYFCASSISGLELNEQFFGPGTRLTVL.